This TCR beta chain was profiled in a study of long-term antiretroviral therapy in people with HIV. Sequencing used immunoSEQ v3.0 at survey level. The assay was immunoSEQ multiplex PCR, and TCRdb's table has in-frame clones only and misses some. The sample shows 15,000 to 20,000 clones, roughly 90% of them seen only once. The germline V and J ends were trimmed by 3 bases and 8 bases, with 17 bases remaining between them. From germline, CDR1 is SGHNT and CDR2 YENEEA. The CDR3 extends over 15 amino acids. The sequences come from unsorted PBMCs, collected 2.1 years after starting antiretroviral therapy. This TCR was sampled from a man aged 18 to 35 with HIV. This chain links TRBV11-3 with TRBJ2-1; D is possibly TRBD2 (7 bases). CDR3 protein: CASSLSGTNEDEQFF. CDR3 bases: TGTGCCAGCAGCTTGAGCGGGACAAACGAGGATGAGCAGTTCTTC.